This is a list of T cell receptor beta chains from one sample in a study of blood T cell repertoires in COVID-19. TCRdb's table, derived via immunoSEQ multiplex PCR, lists solely in-frame clones and lacks some. This table has around 250,000 clones, just over 85% appearing once. The sample was peripheral blood. The origin of the receptors is a man younger than 45 who had recovered from COVID-19. CDR3s include the opening cysteine and the closing phenylalanine or tryptophan. Each record gives: clone size, J gene, V gene, CDR3 protein. Expanded clones are given a class, and other clones once, few, many or no size at all.

size: NA
J: TRBJ1-2
V: TRBV4-2
CDR3: CASSQERQGARGYTF

size: once
J: TRBJ2-7
V: TRBV5-1
CDR3: CASSLMRGLDEQYF

size: NA
J: TRBJ1-2
V: TRBV5-1
CDR3: CASSPGVGEENYGYTF

size: NA
J: TRBJ2-5
V: TRBV5-1
CDR3: CASSLQGLAGGGETQYF

size: NA
J: TRBJ1-1
V: TRBV11-3
CDR3: CASSLRNTEAFF

size: NA
J: TRBJ1-5
V: TRBV10-3
CDR3: CAISDPDRRVNQPQHF

size: NA
J: TRBJ2-3
V: TRBV24-1
CDR3: CATSTHGAAGTDTQYF

size: NA
J: TRBJ2-5
V: TRBV6-5
CDR3: CASRRGPPETQYF

size: NA
J: TRBJ2-2
V: TRBV2
CDR3: CASSGAGASGSQTGELFF

size: many
J: TRBJ2-5
V: TRBV11-2
CDR3: CASSATSGGVSQYF

size: NA
J: TRBJ1-6
V: TRBV27
CDR3: CASSLYNSPLHF

size: once
J: TRBJ1-1
V: TRBV5-1
CDR3: CASSFSVHGGNTEAFF

size: few
J: TRBJ2-3
V: TRBV27
CDR3: CASSSLGEVTDTQYF

size: NA
J: TRBJ2-7
V: TRBV27
CDR3: CASSSSDRYEQYF

size: NA
J: TRBJ2-5
V: TRBV19
CDR3: CASSIGAPPGTQYF